This record covers a single TCR beta chain. CDR3 length: 15 amino acids. The germline CDR1 and CDR2 sequences are SGHRS and YFSETQ. J lost 6 bases, V lost 3 bases, and 9 bases had no gene match. Authors' data handling: Estimated nucleated cell counts came from reference gene primer amplification. This table comes from immunoSEQ multiplex PCR, and its TCRdb copy is limited to in-frame clones, with some not included. V and J calls and clone size come straight from that table; D and trimming were deduced from the DNA. This table has 60,000 to 80,000 clones, roughly 85% appearing once. These data come from a study of blood T cell repertoires in COVID-19. Study background: From T cells, B-cell-depleted T cells, or PBMCs came the material, which was cDNA or gDNA.

This TCR derives from a man aged 45-65 years with acute or convalescent COVID-19. The sequencing input was peripheral blood. This chain joins TRBV5-1 and TRBJ1-1; 9 bases align to TRBD1. This chain's CDR3 is CASSSNTGGDAEAFF. The CDR3 nucleotides are TGCGCCAGCAGCTCGAACACAGGGGGCGATGCTGAAGCTTTCTTT.